This is a list of T cell receptor beta chains from one sample in a study of blood T cell repertoires in COVID-19. Assay used: immunoSEQ multiplex PCR; TCRdb lists only in-frame clones, some missing. The sample consists of roughly 230,000 clones, roughly 89% of them appearing once. Sequenced material: peripheral blood. The origin of the receptors is a woman in her sixties with COVID-19, enrolled during active disease. CDR3s include the opening cysteine and the closing phenylalanine or tryptophan. The order of the fields is clone size, J gene, V gene, D gene, CDR3 DNA, CDR3 protein. A D gene is named only where the DNA matches it firmly. A clone size is listed for some rows: how often the clone was seen (once, few, many), or a class if it is expanded.

>few|TRBJ1-1|TRBV29-1|TRBD1
TGCAGCGTTGAAGATCTTCAGGGGGTGAACACTGAAGCTTTCTTT
CSVEDLQGVNTEAFF
>.|TRBJ1-1|TRBV4-2|.
TGTGCCAGCAGCCAAGATCGGGGGACGGCCATGAACACTGAAGCTTTCTTT
CASSQDRGTAMNTEAFF
>once|TRBJ1-5|TRBV5-4|TRBD1
TGTGCCAGCAGCTTGGGGGGGACAGGGGGCACCAATCAGCCCCAGCATTTT
CASSLGGTGGTNQPQHF
>.|TRBJ2-7|TRBV4-2|TRBD1
TGTGCCAGCAGCCCCCGACAGGGAACCCACGAGCAGTACTTC
CASSPRQGTHEQYF
>.|TRBJ1-2|TRBV12-3/TRBV12-4|TRBD1
TGTGCCAGCAGCCGGGACAGGGGGCCGGGCTACACCTTC
CASSRDRGPGYTF
>once|TRBJ2-7|TRBV3-1/TRBV3-2|.
TGTGCCAGCAGCCAAGACCCGGGTTTCTGGGACGAGCAGTACTTC
CASSQDPGFWDEQYF
>once|TRBJ2-7|TRBV6-5|TRBD1
TGTGCCAGCAGGTGGGACAGGGAAAGCTCCTACGAGCAGTACTTC
CASRWDRESSYEQYF
>.|TRBJ2-1|TRBV9|TRBD2
TGTGCCAGCAGCCCCGGACTAGCGGGTTCCTACAATGAGCAGTTCTTC
CASSPGLAGSYNEQFF
>.|TRBJ1-5|TRBV3-1/TRBV3-2|.
TGTGCCAGCAGCGGGGAACACGGGGGGCCCCAGCATTTT
CASSGEHGGPQHF
>once|TRBJ2-1|TRBV11-3|TRBD2
TGTGCCAGCAGCTTACGGGGGGAATACAATGAGCAGTTCTTC
CASSLRGEYNEQFF
>.|TRBJ1-2|TRBV7-3|.
TGTGCCAGCAGCCCGGACGGGGGATATGGCTACACCTTC
CASSPDGGYGYTF
>once|TRBJ1-2|TRBV7-2|.
TGTGCCAGCAGCTTCCCCCCCCTAGGCTACACCTTC
CASSFPPLGYTF
>.|TRBJ2-7|TRBV19|.
TGTGCCAGTAGTATGAACAGTTTTTCCTACGAGCAGTACTTC
CASSMNSFSYEQYF
>.|TRBJ2-1|TRBV5-1|.
TGCGCCAGCAGCTTGGTCGCGGGGAGTTACAATGAGCAGTTCTTC
CASSLVAGSYNEQFF
>.|TRBJ2-7|TRBV5-6|TRBD1
TGTGCCAGCAGCTGGGGGACAGGCGAAACCAGCTACGAGCAGTACTTC
CASSWGTGETSYEQYF
>.|TRBJ2-3|TRBV4-1|.
TGCGCCAGCAGCCAGGGCGGGGTCGATACGCAGTATTTT
CASSQGGVDTQYF